Following are 21 T cell receptor beta chains from one sample sequenced in a study of T-cell reconstitution after alpha-beta-depleted transplantation in children. TCRbeta library construction was performed incorporating unique molecular identifiers. MiXCR, run by TCRdb on the PCR reads, gives a single entry per CDR3 protein. The sample holds fewer than 550,000 distinct CDR3 sequences, about 11% seen once. Material: PBMCs from the stem cell graft donor, obtained from the stem cell graft. Receptors originate from a human donor who donated a stem cell graft to a child with acute myeloid leukemia.

This clonotype was seen ten or more times. The V and J genes are TRBV25-1 and TRBJ2-5, with 7 bases matching TRBD1. Germline CDR1 MGHDK, CDR2 SYGVNS. With 3 bases clipped from V and 5 bases from J, the junction kept 3 bases outside the gene matches. The CDR3 length is 13 residues. The CDR3 DNA is TGTGCCAGCAGTGACTTGACAGGGGAGACCCAGTACTTC. This sequence encodes CASSDLTGETQYF.

This clonotype was seen a few times. The rearrangement links TRBV6-2 or TRBV6-3 to TRBJ2-7; 10 nucleotides line up with TRBD2. The CDR3 has 16 residues. Germline trimming cut 2 bases from V and 3 bases from J; bases unmatched to any gene: 7. Germline assignment: CDR1 MNHEY and CDR2 SVGEGT. The CDR3 is CASSYPEGLADYEQYF. The CDR3 bases are TGTGCCAGCAGTTACCCAGAAGGACTAGCGGACTACGAGCAGTACTTC.

This clonotype has just a few counts. J is TRBJ2-1 and V is TRBV7-2; a weak D match, TRBD2 (6 bases). Germline V gene data show CDR1 as SGHTA and CDR2 as FQGNSA. The CDR3 runs to 14 residues. With 5 bases removed from V and 4 bases from J, the gap between germline ends came to 12 bases. CDR3 sequence reads: CASSTRLVYNEQFF. CDR3 in DNA: TGTGCCAGCAGCACGAGACTAGTATACAATGAGCAGTTCTTC. The complete variable domain, with remaining parts taken from reference TRBV7-2 and TRBJ2-1, reads GAGVSQSPSNKVTEKGKDVELRCDPISGHTALYWYRQSLGQGLEFLIYFQGNSAPDKSGLPSDRFSAERTGGSVSTLTIQRTQQEDSAVYLCASSTRLVYNEQFFGPGTRLTVL.

V and J are TRBV4-1 and TRBJ2-1; TRBD2 matches at 12 bases. Trimming removed 0 bases from V and 9 bases from J; junction bases left unmatched: 9. The germline gives CDR1 MGHRA, CDR2 YSYEKL. The CDR3 has 17 residues. CDR3 nucleotides: TGCGCCAGCAGCCAAGAAGGACTAGCGGGGAACCTTATTGAGCAGTTCTTC. This sequence encodes CASSQEGLAGNLIEQFF.

The gene calls are TRBV29-1 and TRBJ2-3; D is uncertain. V was shortened by 3 bases and J by 6 bases, with 7 bases between the two germline ends. This CDR3 has 11 residues. Germline CDR1 reads SQVTM; CDR2 reads ANQGSEA. The CDR3 coding sequence is TGCAGCGTTGATAATCTGGATACGCAGTATTTT. Encoded protein: CSVDNLDTQYF.

J is TRBJ2-3 and V is TRBV6-4; D call uncertain. V was shortened by 5 bases and J by 1 base, with 10 bases between the two germline ends. CDR3 length: 14 amino acids. Germline V gene sequence: CDR1 MRHNA, CDR2 SNTAGT. CDR3 region: CASSQVDGTDTQYF. The CDR3 region has the DNA TGTGCCAGCAGTCAGGTAGACGGCACAGATACGCAGTATTTT.

The chain joins TRBV12-3 or TRBV12-4 to TRBJ2-2; D unresolved. V was clipped by 6 bases and J by 1 base, with 9 bases between them. The CDR3 has 14 amino acids. The chain's CDR3 is CASSTQRNTGELFF. CDR3 sequence (DNA): TGTGCCAGCAGCACCCAGAGGAACACCGGGGAGCTGTTTTTT.

In this sample, this clonotype turned up a few times. Here the CDR3 reads CASSASGTGLFNEQFF. The CDR3 DNA is TGTGCCAGCAGCGCGTCCGGGACAGGATTGTTCAATGAGCAGTTCTTC. This chain connects TRBV9 to TRBJ2-1; 8 nucleotides match TRBD1. This CDR3 has 16 residues. Losses at the gene ends were 3 bases for V and 6 bases for J; bases not matched to a gene: 11. Germline V CDR1 and CDR2: SGDLS, YYNGEE.

The genes are TRBV3-1 and TRBJ1-1, with 7 bases that match TRBD1. V trimming: 1 base; J trimming: 10 bases; junction bases outside the gene matches: 6. Germline V gives CDR1 LGHDT, CDR2 YNNKEL (reference sequence). The CDR3 has 13 residues. CDR3 amino acids: CASSQGQGPRAFF. Here the CDR3 DNA reads TGTGCCAGCAGCCAAGGACAGGGACCGCGAGCTTTCTTT.

The V call is TRBV19, the J call TRBJ2-7; TRBD2 matches at 10 bases. Looked up from germline, CDR1 is LNHDA and CDR2 is SQIVND (reference sequence). V lost 5 bases, J lost 0 bases, and 7 bases stayed unmatched. The CDR3 consists of 16 residues. The CDR3 DNA reads as TGTGCCAGTAGTTCCAAGGGACTAGCGAGCTCCTACGAGCAGTACTTC. This codes for CASSSKGLASSYEQYF.

V is TRBV20-1 and J is TRBJ2-4, with 10 bases identical to TRBD2. The CDR3 runs to 16 residues. After removal of 0 bases from V and 3 bases from J, the junction contained 5 bases not matched to a gene. CDR1 is DFQATT, CDR2 SNEGSKA, per germline (reference sequence). CDR3 DNA: TGCAGTGCTAGAGAGGGACTAGCGCGGGACAAAAACATTCAGTACTTC. Translation: CSAREGLARDKNIQYF.

This clonotype was picked up a small number of times. The V gene is TRBV5-1, the J gene TRBJ2-7; 10 bases agree with TRBD2. Germline CDR1 and CDR2: SGHRS and YFSETQ. The V and J ends lost 0 bases and 0 bases, in that order; junction bases with no gene match: 9. CDR3 length equals 18 residues. The CDR3 loop is CASSLGLAGFGSSYEQYF. CDR3 nucleotides: TGCGCCAGCAGCTTGGGACTAGCGGGTTTTGGAAGCTCCTACGAGCAGTACTTC. The full variable domain, in which reference TRBV5-1 and TRBJ2-7 provide the parts outside the CDR3, is KAGVTQTPRYLIKTRGQQVTLSCSPISGHRSVSWYQQTPGQGLQFLFEYFSETQRNKGNFPGRFSGRQFSNSRSEMNVSTLELGDSALYLCASSLGLAGFGSSYEQYFGPGTRLTVT.

V gene TRBV15 combines with J gene TRBJ1-1; weak D call: TRBD1 (6 bases). This CDR3 spans 16 amino acids. CDR1 and CDR2 from the germline V gene are LNHNV and YYDKDF (reference sequence). V was cut by 3 bases and J by 3 bases, with 17 bases left in between. The DNA for the CDR3 is TGTGCCACCAGCAGGGGAAATACAGGGTGGGACACTGAAGCTTTCTTT. This codes for CATSRGNTGWDTEAFF.

This clonotype was counted only a few times. This chain uses TRBV12-3 or TRBV12-4 with TRBJ2-4, with TRBD1 identical over 8 bases. The CDR3 is 15 residues long. V dropped 6 bases and J dropped 7; count of bases not matched to a gene: 11. This CDR3 is CASSPTGGGWNIQYF. CDR3 DNA: TGTGCCAGCAGCCCAACAGGGGGTGGATGGAACATTCAGTACTTC.

The V call is TRBV11-2, the J call TRBJ2-1; 14 positions agree with TRBD2. This CDR3 spans 17 amino acids. Per the germline V gene, CDR1 is SGHAT and CDR2 is FQNNGV. The V and J ends lost 1 base and 5 bases, in that order; junction bases with no gene match: 4. The CDR3 loop is CASSLGGLAGVDNEQFF. CDR3 nucleotide sequence: TGTGCCAGCAGCTTAGGGGGACTAGCGGGGGTGGACAATGAGCAGTTCTTC.

This clonotype was seen a few times. This rearrangement joins TRBV7-2 to TRBJ1-5; D is perhaps TRBD1 (5 bases). Germline V lookup: CDR1 SGHTA, CDR2 FQGNSA. CDR3 length: 14 amino acids. The germline V and J ends were trimmed by 6 bases and 3 bases, with 12 bases remaining between them. In nucleotides, the CDR3 is TGTGCCAGCAGTACTGGACAAGCCAATCAGCCCCAGCATTTT. It codes for CASSTGQANQPQHF.

The CDR3 here is CAWSVRGGGSYNEQFF. The DNA of the CDR3 is TGTGCCTGGAGTGTACGGGGAGGGGGCTCCTACAATGAGCAGTTCTTC. V gene TRBV30 combines with J gene TRBJ2-1; D is perhaps TRBD2 (7 bases). CDR3 length: 16 residues. V lost 0 bases to trimming and J lost 0 bases, with 12 bases between them. Germline CDR1 and CDR2: GTSNPN and SVGIG (reference sequence).

The rearrangement joins TRBV5-4 to TRBJ1-1; D is ambiguous. V lost 0 bases and J lost 1, with 10 bases in between. Germline values: CDR1 SGHNT, CDR2 YYREEE (reference sequence). This CDR3 spans 15 amino acids. The CDR3 DNA reads as TGTGCCAGCAGCTTGGCGTGGGAAGGGAACACTGAAGCTTTCTTT. Its protein is CASSLAWEGNTEAFF.

The chain employs TRBV6-5 and TRBJ2-2, with TRBD2 identical over 10 bases. Unmatched junction bases numbered 5, after V lost 4 bases and J lost 0 bases. Germline CDR1 reads MNHEY; CDR2 reads SVGAGI. The CDR3 totals 17 residues. CDR3 sequence: CASSSISGGPNTGELFF. The DNA of the CDR3 is TGTGCCAGCAGTTCCATTAGCGGGGGGCCGAACACCGGGGAGCTGTTTTTT.

This clonotype was seen at least ten times. The CDR3 spells CASSQGLKETQYF. The CDR3 nucleotides are TGTGCCAGCAGCCAAGGACTAAAAGAGACCCAGTACTTC. The chain has TRBV14 and TRBJ2-5, with D maybe TRBD2 (5 bases). CDR1 and CDR2 (germline): SGHDN, FVKESK. V was cut by 1 base and J by 3 bases, with 6 bases left in between. The CDR3 is made up of 13 amino acids.

This clonotype was recorded a few times. This chain uses TRBV7-3 with TRBJ1-3; no firm D call. The CDR3 runs to 15 residues. The V end lost 0 bases, the J end lost 2 bases, and 8 bases lay between the germline ends. The V gene's germline CDR1 is SGHTA and CDR2 FQGTGA. As DNA, the CDR3 is TGTGCCAGCAGCTTAACTCACTCCCCTGGAAACACCATATATTTT. Translation: CASSLTHSPGNTIYF.